The clone carrying this T cell receptor (beta chain) was observed a handful of times. The antigen remains undetermined. Building the TCR beta libraries relied on iRepertoire HTBI primers, and CDR3 regions underwent Arm-PCR. TCRdb fed the multiplex PCR reads into MiXCR, producing one record per CDR3 protein. The repertoire includes a few hundred thousand distinct CDR3 sequences, about 15% of them detected once, and about 7.8% sits in the top ten. This entry comes from a study of regulatory T cells in long-lasting Graves disease. Background on the study: Antithyroid drug use was under 3 months in newly diagnosed Graves' patients. Study-wide points: Comparison showed that persistent patients shared more public clonotypes (fewer than 3,000) than new patients (966).

The sample's time point: newly diagnosed GD, antithyroid drugs for less than 3 months. Extracted RNA from PBMCs served as the source of the TCR library. The CDR3 runs to 14 residues. Trimming left V 3 bases short and J 4 bases short, with 9 bases between. These same records also appear under a second study, on T cells in Graves' hyperthyroidism and ophthalmopathy. As reported in that work: Across 18 months, stable Graves' hyperthyroidism was marked by no progression to ophthalmopathy. Uncontrolled infection, other autoimmune disease, pregnancy or lactation barred patients from enrollment.

The TCR sequence derives from a woman aged 40 to 50 with Graves disease. The chain links TRBV12-3 or TRBV12-4 to TRBJ2-2; tentatively, D is TRBD1 or TRBD2 (5 bases each). Sequencing used peripheral blood mononuclear cells (PBMCs), obtained at new diagnosis, from a patient treated with antithyroid drugs. The CDR3 is CASSFDGATGELFF. The CDR3, as DNA: TGTGCCAGCAGTTTTGACGGGGCCACCGGGGAGCTGTTTTTT.